What follows describes a single TCR beta chain. This entry is derived from a study of blood T cell repertoires in COVID-19. At the level of the study: PBMCs, B-cell-depleted T cells, or T cells provided the cDNA or gDNA that made up the material.

Assay: immunoSEQ multiplex PCR; the TCRdb copy retains only in-frame clones and omits some. The table includes about 170,000 clones, around 87% detected once. Germline values: CDR1 SGDLS, CDR2 YYNGEE. Deletions cut 2 bases from V and 1 base from J, with 9 bases between. CDR3 size: 14 residues. The origin of this receptor is a man aged 18 to 30 with active or convalescent COVID-19. The chain joins TRBV9 to TRBJ1-1, with D possibly being TRBD1 (5 bases). The sample was peripheral blood. The CDR3 DNA reads TGTGCCAGCAGCGTTAGCGGACAGAACACTGAAGCTTTCTTT. It is translated as CASSVSGQNTEAFF.